These 12 T cell receptor beta chains came from one sample sequenced in a study of tumor-infiltrating lymphocytes in primary liver carcinoma (dated by TCRdb to about 2017). Sequenced on an Illumina HiSeq 2500. TCRbeta-specific cDNA was reverse-transcribed from around 500 ng total RNA using a constant-region primer and ProtoScript II reverse transcriptase. Construction of the TCRbeta libraries relied on three nested rounds of multiplex PCR, following a slightly modified ARM-PCR procedure. Multiplex TRBV1-TRBV30 forward primers and a Cbeta reverse primer were used in the first two PCR rounds, each of which was run for 9 to 11 cycles. The public reads were quality trimmed at Q25 with fastp and then assembled into clones with MiXCR by TCRdb, keeping productive beta chains. Every CDR3 protein is listed once, alongside the most common genes and DNA of its rows. A total of about 180,000 distinct CDR3 sequences appear in this sample, 50% to 75% of them only once. The ten largest clonotypes hold around 68% of the sample.

TRIzol reagent was used to extract blood RNA from unsorted whole blood, while the DNeasy Blood & Tissue kit provided the germline DNA. Material for sequencing was peripheral blood. The source of these receptors is a man aged 40-50 years with primary liver carcinoma and hepatitis B virus infection.

The rearrangement links TRBV5-5 to TRBJ2-3; tentatively, D is TRBD2 (5 bases). V was trimmed by 0 bases and J by 3 bases, leaving 14 bases between them. Germline V lookup: CDR1 SGHKS, CDR2 YYEKEE (reference sequence). CDR3 length: 16 residues. In nucleotides, the CDR3 is TGTGCCAGCAGCTTGGGGGTGGGAGTAGGGACAGATACGCAGTATTTT. It encodes CASSLGVGVGTDTQYF.

Of note for this clonotype: The CDR3 end shows no conserved phenylalanine or tryptophan, and so a read error is likely. The chain is built from TRBV28 and TRBJ1-2; 11 bases line up with TRBD1. The V segment lost 7 bases and the J segment 4 bases; nucleotides outside the gene matches: 23. The CDR3 is made up of 20 amino acids. CDR1 and CDR2 (germline): MDHEN, SYDVKM. CDR3 nucleotide sequence: TGTGCCAGCACTTCGACCGGGACAGGGGGAGCCCCCGACGCCCTCTATGGCTACACCTCC. It translates to CASTSTGTGGAPDALYGYTS.

Concerning this clonotype: A much larger clone is a single base away; this may be a read error. The chain links TRBV29-1 to TRBJ1-4; D is undetermined. The CDR3 totals 13 residues. Germline V gene sequence: CDR1 SQVTM, CDR2 ANQGSEA. The CDR3 loop is CSAGLGTKEKLFF. CDR3 nucleotide sequence: TGCAGCGCCGGATTAGGAACTAAGGAAAAACTGTTTTTT.

V and J are TRBV7-8 and TRBJ2-7; possibly TRBD2 for D (6 bases). The CDR3 is 16 amino acids. Germline V gene lookup returns CDR1 SGHVS and CDR2 FQNEAQ. V shed 5 bases and J shed 1 base, with 18 bases lying between them. The CDR3 is CASSPGGTSSSYEQYF. The CDR3 DNA reads TGTGCCAGCAGCCCAGGCGGTACTAGCAGTTCCTACGAGCAGTACTTC.

The chain joins TRBV28 to TRBJ2-7; no firm D call. Looked up from germline, CDR1 is MDHEN and CDR2 is SYDVKM. The CDR3 sequence is 14 residues long. V lost 2 bases and J lost 6, with 14 bases in between. The CDR3 DNA is TGTGCCAGCAGTTTAGAACGTGGCCATCCCGAGCAGTACTTC. It codes for CASSLERGHPEQYF.

A remark on this clonotype: The conserved phenylalanine or tryptophan normally closing the CDR3 is absent here, so this likely arose from a read error. The DNA is left out, because the CDR3 cannot be placed on it with certainty; the CDR3 is given as TCRdb lists it. This rearrangement joins TRBV6-6 to TRBJ1-2; the DNA was not compared with TRBD1, the D call given in the table. The CDR3 is 14 residues long, ends included. Germline V gene lookup returns CDR1 MNHNY and CDR2 SVGAGI (reference sequence). CDR3 amino acids: CASSCELQGNGYTV.

Note on this clonotype: Since a much larger clone is just one base distant, this may be a read error. This sequence joins TRBV29-1 and TRBJ2-1; 10 bases fit TRBD1. CDR1 SQVTM and CDR2 ANQGSEA come from the germline V gene. The length of the CDR3 is 14 residues. The CDR3 DNA is TGCAGCGTTCCGACAGGGGGCGCTTTCAATGAGCGGTTCTTC. Amino acid sequence: CSVPTGGAFNERFF.

With respect to this clonotype: At one end the junction does not follow the germline gene, possibly because of a read error. J is TRBJ1-5 and V is TRBV28, with TRBD1 as a possible D gene (5 bases). The germline CDR1 and CDR2 sequences are MDHEN and SYDVKM. CDR3 length equals 14 residues. The CDR3 bases are TGTGCCAGCAGTCCTCCCTGGGGCAATCAGCCCCAGCTTTTT. This gives the protein CASSPPWGNQPQLF.

This clonotype was seen only a few times. A much bigger clone sits one base away, suggesting this may be a read error. The chain is built from TRBV11-2 and TRBJ2-7; 7 bases fit TRBD1. Per the germline V gene, CDR1 is SGHAT and CDR2 is FQNNGV. The CDR3 runs to 15 residues. The CDR3 region has the DNA TGTGCCAACAGCCCACCGGGACAGCTTTCCTACGAGCAGTACTTC. This sequence encodes CANSPPGQLSYEQYF. Variable domain in full (rest from reference TRBV11-2 and TRBJ2-7): EAGVAQSPRYKIIEKRQSVAFWCNPISGHATLYWYQQILGQGPKLLIQFQNNGVVDDSQLPKDRFSAERLKGVDSTLKIQPAKLEDSAVYLCANSPPGQLSYEQYFGPGTRLTVT.

The chain recombines TRBV7-8 with TRBJ1-1; D uncertain. Germline V gene lookup returns CDR1 SGHVS and CDR2 FQNEAQ. There are 14 residues in the CDR3. The ends were cut back, 9 bases at V and 1 base at J, with 15 bases in the middle. CDR3 protein: CASSPHRANTEAFF. CDR3 coding DNA: TGTGCCAGTAGCCCCCACCGGGCGAACACTGAAGCTTTCTTT.

Comment on this clonotype: Possible read error: a much larger clone is one base away. This rearrangement joins TRBV11-2 to TRBJ1-1; perhaps TRBD1 as D (6 bases). Germline V gene sequence: CDR1 SGHAT, CDR2 FQNNGV. The CDR3 sequence is 13 residues long. The V end was cut by 11 bases, the J end by 3 bases, with 16 bases between. The CDR3 loop reads CAARGGGDTEAFF. DNA for the CDR3: TGTGCCGCGAGGGGCGGGGGCGACACTGAAGCTTTCTTT.

With respect to this clonotype: The conserved phenylalanine or tryptophan is not found at the CDR3 terminus, so this likely reflects a read error. The rearrangement joins TRBV6-5 to TRBJ2-3, with D possibly being TRBD2 (6 bases). This CDR3 comprises 16 residues. The germline V gene has CDR1 MNHEY and CDR2 SVGAGI. V was shortened by 4 bases and J by 2 bases, with 16 bases between the two germline ends. The CDR3 DNA sequence: TGTGCCAGCAGTTTTTCGGGACTCCACCCCACAGATACGCAGTATTTG. Translating it yields CASSFSGLHPTDTQYL.